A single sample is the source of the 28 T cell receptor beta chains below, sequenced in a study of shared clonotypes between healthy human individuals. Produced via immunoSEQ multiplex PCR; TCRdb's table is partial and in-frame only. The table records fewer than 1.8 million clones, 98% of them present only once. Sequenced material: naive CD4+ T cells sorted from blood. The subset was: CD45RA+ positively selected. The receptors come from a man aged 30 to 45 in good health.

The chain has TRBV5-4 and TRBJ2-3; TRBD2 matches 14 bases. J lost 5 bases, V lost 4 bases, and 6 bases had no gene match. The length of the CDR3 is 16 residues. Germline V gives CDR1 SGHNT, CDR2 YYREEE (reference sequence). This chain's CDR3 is CASSGRTSGRQDTQYF. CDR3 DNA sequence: TGTGCCAGCAGCGGTCGGACTAGCGGGAGGCAAGATACGCAGTATTTT.

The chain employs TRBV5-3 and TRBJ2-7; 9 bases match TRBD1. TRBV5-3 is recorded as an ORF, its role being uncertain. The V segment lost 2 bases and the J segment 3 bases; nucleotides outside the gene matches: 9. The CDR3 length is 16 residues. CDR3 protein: CARSFSRAGQGYEQYF. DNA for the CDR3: TGTGCCAGAAGCTTCAGTCGTGCGGGACAGGGCTACGAGCAGTACTTC.

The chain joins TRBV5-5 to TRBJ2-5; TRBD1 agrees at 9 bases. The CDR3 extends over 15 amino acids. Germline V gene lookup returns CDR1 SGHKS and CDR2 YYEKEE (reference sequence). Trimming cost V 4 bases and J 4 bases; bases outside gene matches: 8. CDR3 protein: CASSPGTGSVETQYF. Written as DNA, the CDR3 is TGTGCCAGCAGCCCCGGGACAGGGTCGGTAGAGACCCAGTACTTC.

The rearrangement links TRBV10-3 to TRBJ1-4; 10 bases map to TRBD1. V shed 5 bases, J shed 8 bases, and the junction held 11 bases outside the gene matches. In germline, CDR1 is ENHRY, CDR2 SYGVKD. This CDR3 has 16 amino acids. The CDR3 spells CAISQTLTGGVEKLFF. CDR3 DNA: TGTGCCATCAGTCAGACCCTGACAGGGGGCGTGGAAAAACTGTTTTTT.

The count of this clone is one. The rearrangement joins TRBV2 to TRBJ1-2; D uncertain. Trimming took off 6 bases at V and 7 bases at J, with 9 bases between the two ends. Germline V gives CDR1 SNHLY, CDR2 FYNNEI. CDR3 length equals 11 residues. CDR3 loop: CASRYDGGYTF. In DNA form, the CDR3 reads TGTGCCAGCAGATACGATGGTGGCTACACCTTC.

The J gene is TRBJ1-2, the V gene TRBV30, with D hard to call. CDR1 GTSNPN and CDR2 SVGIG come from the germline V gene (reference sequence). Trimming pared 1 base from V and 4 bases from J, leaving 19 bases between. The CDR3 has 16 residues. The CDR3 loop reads CAWSGRAALPIYGYTF. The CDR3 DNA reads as TGTGCCTGGAGTGGCCGGGCCGCTCTCCCTATCTATGGCTACACCTTC.

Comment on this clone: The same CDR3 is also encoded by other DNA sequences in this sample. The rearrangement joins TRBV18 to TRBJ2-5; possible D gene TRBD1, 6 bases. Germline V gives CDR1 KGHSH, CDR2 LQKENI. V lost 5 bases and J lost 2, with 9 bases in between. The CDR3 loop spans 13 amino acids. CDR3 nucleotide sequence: TGTGCCAGCTCATCGGGACAACAAGAGACCCAGTACTTC. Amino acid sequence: CASSSGQQETQYF.

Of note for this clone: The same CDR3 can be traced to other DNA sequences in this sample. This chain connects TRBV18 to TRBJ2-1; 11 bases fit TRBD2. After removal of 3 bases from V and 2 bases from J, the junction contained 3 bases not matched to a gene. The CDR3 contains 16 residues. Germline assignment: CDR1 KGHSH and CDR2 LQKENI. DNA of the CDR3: TGTGCCAGCTCACCCTTAGCGGGAGGGCCCTACAATGAGCAGTTCTTC. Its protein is CASSPLAGGPYNEQFF. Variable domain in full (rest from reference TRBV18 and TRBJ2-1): NAGVMQNPRHLVRRRGQEARLRCSPMKGHSHVYWYRQLPEEGLKFMVYLQKENIIDESGMPKERFSAEFPKEGPSILRIQQVVRGDSAAYFCASSPLAGGPYNEQFFGPGTRLTVL.

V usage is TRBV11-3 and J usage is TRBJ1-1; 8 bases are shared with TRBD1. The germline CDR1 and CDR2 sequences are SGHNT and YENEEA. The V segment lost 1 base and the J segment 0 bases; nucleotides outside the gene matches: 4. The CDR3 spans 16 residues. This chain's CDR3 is CASSLVAGGMNTEAFF. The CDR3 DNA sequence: TGTGCCAGCAGCTTAGTTGCAGGGGGCATGAACACTGAAGCTTTCTTT.

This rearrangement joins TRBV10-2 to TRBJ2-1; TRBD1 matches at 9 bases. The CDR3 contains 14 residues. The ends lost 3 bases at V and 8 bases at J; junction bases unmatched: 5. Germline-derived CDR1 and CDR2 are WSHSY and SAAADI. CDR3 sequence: CASSEQGALDEQFF. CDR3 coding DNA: TGCGCCAGCAGTGAACAGGGGGCTTTGGATGAGCAGTTCTTC.

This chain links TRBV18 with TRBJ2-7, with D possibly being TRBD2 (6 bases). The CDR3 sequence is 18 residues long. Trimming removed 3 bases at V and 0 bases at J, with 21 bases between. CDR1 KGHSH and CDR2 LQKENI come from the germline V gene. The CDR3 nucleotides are TGTGCCAGCTCACCTCTCCGTCAAGCGGGCGCCAGCTCCTACGAGCAGTACTTC. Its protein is CASSPLRQAGASSYEQYF.

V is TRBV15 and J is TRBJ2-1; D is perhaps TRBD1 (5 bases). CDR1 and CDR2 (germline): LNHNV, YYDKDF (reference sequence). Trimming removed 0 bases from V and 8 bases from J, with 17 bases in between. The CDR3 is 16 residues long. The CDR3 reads CATSRESVRVLYEQFF. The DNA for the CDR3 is TGTGCCACCAGCAGAGAGTCGGTCAGGGTTTTATATGAGCAGTTCTTC. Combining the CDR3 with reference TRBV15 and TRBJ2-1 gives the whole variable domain DAMVIQNPRYQVTQFGKPVTLSCSQTLNHNVMYWYQQKSSQAPKLLFHYYDKDFNNEADTPDNFQSRRPNTSFCFLDIRSPGLGDTAMYLCATSRESVRVLYEQFFGPGTRLTVL.

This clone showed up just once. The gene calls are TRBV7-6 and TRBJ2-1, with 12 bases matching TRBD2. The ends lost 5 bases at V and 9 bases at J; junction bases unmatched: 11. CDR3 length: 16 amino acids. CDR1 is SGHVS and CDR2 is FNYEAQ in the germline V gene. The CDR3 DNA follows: TGTGCCAGCAGCCTCAGACTAGCGGGAGACGGGAGTGAGCAGTTCTTC. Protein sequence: CASSLRLAGDGSEQFF.

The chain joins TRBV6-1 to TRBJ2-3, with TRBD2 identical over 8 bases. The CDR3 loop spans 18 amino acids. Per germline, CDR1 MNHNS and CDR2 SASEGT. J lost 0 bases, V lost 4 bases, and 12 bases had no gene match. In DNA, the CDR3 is TGTGCCAGCAGTGCTACAGCGGGAGCCCCCCCTAGCACAGATACGCAGTATTTT. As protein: CASSATAGAPPSTDTQYF.

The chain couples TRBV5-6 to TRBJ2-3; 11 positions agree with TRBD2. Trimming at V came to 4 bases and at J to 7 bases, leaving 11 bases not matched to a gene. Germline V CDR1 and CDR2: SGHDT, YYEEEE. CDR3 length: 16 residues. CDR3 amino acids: CASSAILAGELYTQYF. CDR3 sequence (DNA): TGTGCCAGCAGCGCAATACTAGCGGGAGAGTTGTATACGCAGTATTTT.

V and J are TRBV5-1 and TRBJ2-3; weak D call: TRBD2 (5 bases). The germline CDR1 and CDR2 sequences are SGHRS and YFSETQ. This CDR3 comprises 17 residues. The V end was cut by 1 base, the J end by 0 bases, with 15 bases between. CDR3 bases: TGCGCCAGCAGCTTGAGAGGGAGCTCCTCTAGCACAGATACGCAGTATTTT. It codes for CASSLRGSSSSTDTQYF.

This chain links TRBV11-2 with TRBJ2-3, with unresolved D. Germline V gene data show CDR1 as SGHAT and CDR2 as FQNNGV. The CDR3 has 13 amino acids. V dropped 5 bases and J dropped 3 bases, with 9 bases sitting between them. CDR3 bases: TGTGCCAGCAGCCGAGACGGGACAGATACGCAGTATTTT. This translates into CASSRDGTDTQYF.

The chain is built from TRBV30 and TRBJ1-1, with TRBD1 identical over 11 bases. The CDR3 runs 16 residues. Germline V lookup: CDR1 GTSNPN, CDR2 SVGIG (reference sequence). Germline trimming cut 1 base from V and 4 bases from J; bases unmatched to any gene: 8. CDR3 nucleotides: TGTGCCTGGAGTGCCGGCCGGACAGGGGGCTTCACTGAAGCTTTCTTT. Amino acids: CAWSAGRTGGFTEAFF.

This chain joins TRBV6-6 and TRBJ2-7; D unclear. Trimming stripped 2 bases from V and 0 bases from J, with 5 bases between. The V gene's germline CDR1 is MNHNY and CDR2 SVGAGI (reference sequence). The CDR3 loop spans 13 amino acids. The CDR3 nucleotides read TGTGCCAGCAGTTACCACGGCTCCTACGAGCAGTACTTC. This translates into CASSYHGSYEQYF.

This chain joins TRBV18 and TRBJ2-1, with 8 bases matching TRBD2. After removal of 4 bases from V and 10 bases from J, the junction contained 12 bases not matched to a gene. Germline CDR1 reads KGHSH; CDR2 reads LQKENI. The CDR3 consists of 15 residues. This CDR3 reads CASSLGGRNSREQFF. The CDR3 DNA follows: TGTGCCAGCTCACTAGGCGGGAGGAATTCACGGGAGCAGTTCTTC. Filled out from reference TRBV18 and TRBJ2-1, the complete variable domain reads NAGVMQNPRHLVRRRGQEARLRCSPMKGHSHVYWYRQLPEEGLKFMVYLQKENIIDESGMPKERFSAEFPKEGPSILRIQQVVRGDSAAYFCASSLGGRNSREQFFGPGTRLTVL.

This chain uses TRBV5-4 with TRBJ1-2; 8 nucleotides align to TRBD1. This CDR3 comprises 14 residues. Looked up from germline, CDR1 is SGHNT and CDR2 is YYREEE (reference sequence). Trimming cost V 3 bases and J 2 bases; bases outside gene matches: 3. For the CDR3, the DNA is TGTGCCAGCAGCTCCTGGACAGGGAACTATGGCTACACCTTC. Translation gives CASSSWTGNYGYTF.

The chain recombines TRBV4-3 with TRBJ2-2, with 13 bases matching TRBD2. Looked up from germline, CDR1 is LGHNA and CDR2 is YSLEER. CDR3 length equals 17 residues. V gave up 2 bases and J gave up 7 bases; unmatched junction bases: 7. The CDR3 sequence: CASSQRTSGSLVGELFF. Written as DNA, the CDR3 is TGCGCCAGCAGCCAACGGACTAGCGGGAGTTTGGTCGGGGAGCTGTTTTTT.

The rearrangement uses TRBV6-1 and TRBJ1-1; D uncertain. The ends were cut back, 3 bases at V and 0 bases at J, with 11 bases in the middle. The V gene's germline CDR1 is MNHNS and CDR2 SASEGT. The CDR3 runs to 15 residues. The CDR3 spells CASSDRAGLNTEAFF. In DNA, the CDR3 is TGTGCCAGCAGTGATCGGGCGGGCCTGAACACTGAAGCTTTCTTT.

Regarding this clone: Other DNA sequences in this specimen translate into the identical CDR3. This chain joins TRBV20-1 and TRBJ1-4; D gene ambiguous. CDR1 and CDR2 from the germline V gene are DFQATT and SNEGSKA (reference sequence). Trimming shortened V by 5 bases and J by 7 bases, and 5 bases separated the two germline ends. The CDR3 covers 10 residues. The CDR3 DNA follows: TGCAGTGCTCTTGGTGAAAAACTGTTTTTT. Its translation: CSALGEKLFF.

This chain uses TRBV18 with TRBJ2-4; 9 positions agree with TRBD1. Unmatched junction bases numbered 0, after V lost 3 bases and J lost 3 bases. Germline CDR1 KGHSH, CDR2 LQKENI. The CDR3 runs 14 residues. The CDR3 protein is CASSPTGGKNIQYF. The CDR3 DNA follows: TGTGCCAGCTCACCGACAGGGGGCAAAAACATTCAGTACTTC.

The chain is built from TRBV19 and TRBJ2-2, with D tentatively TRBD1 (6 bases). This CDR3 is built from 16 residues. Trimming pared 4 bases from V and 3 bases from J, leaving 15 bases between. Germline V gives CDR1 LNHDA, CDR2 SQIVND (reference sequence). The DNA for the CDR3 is TGTGCCAGTAGTACCCCTAGGGGGATCGACACCGGGGAGCTGTTTTTT. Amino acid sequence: CASSTPRGIDTGELFF.

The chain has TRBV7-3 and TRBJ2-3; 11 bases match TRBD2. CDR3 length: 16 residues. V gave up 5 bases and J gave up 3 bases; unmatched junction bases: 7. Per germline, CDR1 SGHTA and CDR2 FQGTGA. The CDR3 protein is CASSPVAGGGTDTQYF. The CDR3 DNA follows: TGTGCCAGCAGCCCGGTAGCGGGAGGGGGGACAGATACGCAGTATTTT.

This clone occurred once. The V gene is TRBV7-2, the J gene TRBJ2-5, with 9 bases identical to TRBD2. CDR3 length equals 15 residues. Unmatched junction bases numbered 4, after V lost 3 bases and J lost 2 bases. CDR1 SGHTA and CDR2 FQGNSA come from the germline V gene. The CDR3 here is CASSFRSGRQETQYF. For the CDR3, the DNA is TGTGCCAGCAGCTTTCGTAGCGGGAGACAAGAGACCCAGTACTTC.